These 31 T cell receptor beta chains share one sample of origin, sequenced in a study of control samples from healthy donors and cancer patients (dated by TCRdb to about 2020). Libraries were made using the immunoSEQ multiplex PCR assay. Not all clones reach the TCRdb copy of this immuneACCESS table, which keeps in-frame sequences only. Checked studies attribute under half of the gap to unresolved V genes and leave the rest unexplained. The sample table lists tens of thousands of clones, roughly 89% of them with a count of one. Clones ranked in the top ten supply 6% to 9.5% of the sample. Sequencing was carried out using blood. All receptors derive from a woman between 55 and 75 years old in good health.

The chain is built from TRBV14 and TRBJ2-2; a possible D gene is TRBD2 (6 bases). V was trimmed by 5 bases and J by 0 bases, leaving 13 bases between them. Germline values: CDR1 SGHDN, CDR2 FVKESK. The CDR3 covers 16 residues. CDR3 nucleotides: TGTGCCAGCAGCTACGGGACTGCCGCGAACACCGGGGAGCTGTTTTTT. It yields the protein CASSYGTAANTGELFF.

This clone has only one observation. The CDR3 here is CASSSLNMNTEAFF. The DNA for the CDR3 is TGCGCCAGCAGCAGTTTGAACATGAACACTGAAGCTTTCTTT. This chain connects TRBV5-1 to TRBJ1-1; D uncertain. The ends were cut back, 4 bases at V and 0 bases at J, with 10 bases in the middle. Germline CDR1 is SGHRS and CDR2 is YFSETQ. The CDR3 spans 14 residues.

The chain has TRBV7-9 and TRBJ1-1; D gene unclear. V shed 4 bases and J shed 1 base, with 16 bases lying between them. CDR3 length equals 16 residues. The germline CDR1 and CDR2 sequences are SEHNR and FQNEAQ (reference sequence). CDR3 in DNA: TGTGCCAGCAGCTACTACCACGGGCGGTCGAACACTGAAGCTTTCTTT. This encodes CASSYYHGRSNTEAFF. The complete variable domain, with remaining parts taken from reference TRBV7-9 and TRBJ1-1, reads DTGVSQNPRHKITKRGQNVTFRCDPISEHNRLYWYRQTLGQGPEFLTYFQNEAQLEKSRLLSDRFSAERPKGSFSTLEIQRTEQGDSAMYLCASSYYHGRSNTEAFFGQGTRLTVV.

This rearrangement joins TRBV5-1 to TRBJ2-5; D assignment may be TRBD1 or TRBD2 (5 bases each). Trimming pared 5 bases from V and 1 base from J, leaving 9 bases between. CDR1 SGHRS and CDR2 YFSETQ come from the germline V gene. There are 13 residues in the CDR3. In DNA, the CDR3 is TGCGCCAGCAGACTAGGGACCCAAGAGACCCAGTACTTC. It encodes CASRLGTQETQYF.

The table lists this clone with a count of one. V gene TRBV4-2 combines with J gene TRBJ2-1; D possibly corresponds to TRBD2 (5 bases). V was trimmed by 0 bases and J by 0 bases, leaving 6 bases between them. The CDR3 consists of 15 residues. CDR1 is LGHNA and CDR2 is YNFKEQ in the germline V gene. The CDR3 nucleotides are TGTGCCAGCAGCCAAGATACTAGCTCCTACAATGAGCAGTTCTTC. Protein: CASSQDTSSYNEQFF.

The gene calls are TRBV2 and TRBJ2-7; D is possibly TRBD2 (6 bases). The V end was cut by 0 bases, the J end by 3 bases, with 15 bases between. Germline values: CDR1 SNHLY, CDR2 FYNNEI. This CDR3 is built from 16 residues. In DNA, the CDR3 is TGTGCCAGCAGTGAAGCGGGCCTAGCGAGACTCTACGAGCAGTACTTC. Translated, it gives CASSEAGLARLYEQYF. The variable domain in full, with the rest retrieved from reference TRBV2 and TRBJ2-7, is EPEVTQTPSHQVTQMGQEVILRCVPISNHLYFYWYRQILGQKVEFLVSFYNNEISEKSEIFDDQFSVERPDGSNFTLKIRSTKLEDSAMYFCASSEAGLARLYEQYFGPGTRLTVT.

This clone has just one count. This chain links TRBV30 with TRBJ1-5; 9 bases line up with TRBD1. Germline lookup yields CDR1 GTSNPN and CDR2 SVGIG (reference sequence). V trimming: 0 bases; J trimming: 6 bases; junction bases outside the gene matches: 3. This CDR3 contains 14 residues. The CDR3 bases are TGTGCCTGGAGTGTACGGGACAGGGTTCAGCCCCAGCATTTT. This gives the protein CAWSVRDRVQPQHF. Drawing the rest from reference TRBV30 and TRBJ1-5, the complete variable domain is SQTIHQWPATLVQPVGSPLSLECTVEGTSNPNLYWYRQAAGRGLQLLFYSVGIGQISSEVPQNLSASRPQDRQFILSSKKLLLSDSGFYLCAWSVRDRVQPQHFGDGTRLSIL.

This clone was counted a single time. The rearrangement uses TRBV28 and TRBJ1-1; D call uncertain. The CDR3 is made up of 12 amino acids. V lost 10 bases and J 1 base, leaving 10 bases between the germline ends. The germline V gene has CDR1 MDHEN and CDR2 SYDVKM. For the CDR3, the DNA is TGTGCCATCGGAGCTGGGAACACTGAAGCTTTCTTT. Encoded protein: CAIGAGNTEAFF.

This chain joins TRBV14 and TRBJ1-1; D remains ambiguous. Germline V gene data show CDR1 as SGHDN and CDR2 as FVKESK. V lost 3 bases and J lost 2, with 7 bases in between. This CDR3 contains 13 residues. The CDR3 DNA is TGTGCCAGCAGCCACAGTCTCAACACTGAAGCTTTCTTT. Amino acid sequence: CASSHSLNTEAFF.

The CDR3 coding sequence is TGCGCCAGCAGCCAAGTGGGGCAGGGGGGCTATGGCTACACCTTC. It codes for CASSQVGQGGYGYTF. The chain couples TRBV4-3 to TRBJ1-2; 7 nucleotides match TRBD1. In germline, CDR1 is LGHNA, CDR2 YSLEER. The CDR3 loop spans 15 amino acids. V was pared by 1 base and J by 4 bases, with 6 bases of the junction left unmatched.

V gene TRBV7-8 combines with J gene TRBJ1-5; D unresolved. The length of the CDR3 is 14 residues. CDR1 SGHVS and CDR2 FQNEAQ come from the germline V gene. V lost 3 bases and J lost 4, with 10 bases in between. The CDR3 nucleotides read TGTGCCAGCAGCTTCGCCGGGATAAATCAGCCCCAGCATTTT. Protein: CASSFAGINQPQHF.

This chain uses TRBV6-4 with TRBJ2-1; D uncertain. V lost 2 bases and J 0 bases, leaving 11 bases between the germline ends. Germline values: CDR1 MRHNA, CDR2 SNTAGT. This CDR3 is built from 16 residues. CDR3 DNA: TGTGCCAGCAGTGACACCTACTTGAGCTCCTACAATGAGCAGTTCTTC. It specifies CASSDTYLSSYNEQFF.

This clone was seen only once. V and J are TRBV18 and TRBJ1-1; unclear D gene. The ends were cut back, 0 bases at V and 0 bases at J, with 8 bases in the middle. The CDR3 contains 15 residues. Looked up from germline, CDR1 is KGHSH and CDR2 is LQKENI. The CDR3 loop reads CASSPPRRMNTEAFF. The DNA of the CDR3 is TGTGCCAGCTCACCACCGAGGCGGATGAACACTGAAGCTTTCTTT.

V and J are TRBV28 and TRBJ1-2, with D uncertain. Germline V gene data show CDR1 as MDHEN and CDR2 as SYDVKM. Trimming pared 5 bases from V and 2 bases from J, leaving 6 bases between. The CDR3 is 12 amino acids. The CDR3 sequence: CASSAANYGYTF. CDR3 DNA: TGTGCCAGCAGTGCAGCCAACTATGGCTACACCTTC.

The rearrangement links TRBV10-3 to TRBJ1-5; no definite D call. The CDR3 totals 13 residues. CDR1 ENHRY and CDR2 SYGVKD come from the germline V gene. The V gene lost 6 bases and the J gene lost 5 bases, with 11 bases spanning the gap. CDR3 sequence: CAISLNGDQPQHF. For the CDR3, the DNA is TGTGCCATCAGCCTGAACGGGGATCAGCCCCAGCATTTT.

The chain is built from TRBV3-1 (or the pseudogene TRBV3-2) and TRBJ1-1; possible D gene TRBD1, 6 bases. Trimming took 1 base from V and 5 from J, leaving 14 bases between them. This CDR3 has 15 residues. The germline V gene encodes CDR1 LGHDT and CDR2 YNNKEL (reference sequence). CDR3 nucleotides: TGTGCCAGCAGCCAAGGGGTCAGGGGAGGTACTGAAGCTTTCTTT. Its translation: CASSQGVRGGTEAFF.

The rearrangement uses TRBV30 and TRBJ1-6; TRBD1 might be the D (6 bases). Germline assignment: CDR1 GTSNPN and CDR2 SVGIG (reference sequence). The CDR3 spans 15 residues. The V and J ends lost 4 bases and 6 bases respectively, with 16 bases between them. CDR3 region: CAWKSTVGGNSPLHF. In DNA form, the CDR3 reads TGTGCCTGGAAGTCAACAGTAGGGGGTAATTCACCCCTCCACTTT.

CDR3 in DNA: TGTGCCAGCAGCTTAGGGGGACTAGCGGGCTACAATGAGCAGTTCTTC. The encoded protein is CASSLGGLAGYNEQFF. The chain couples TRBV7-9 to TRBJ2-1, with TRBD2 matching 12 bases. The CDR3 contains 16 residues. V lost 1 base and J lost 3; bases outside the gene matches: 1. Looked up from germline, CDR1 is SEHNR and CDR2 is FQNEAQ (reference sequence). The whole variable domain, remainder taken from reference TRBV7-9 and TRBJ2-1, is DTGVSQNPRHKITKRGQNVTFRCDPISEHNRLYWYRQTLGQGPEFLTYFQNEAQLEKSRLLSDRFSAERPKGSFSTLEIQRTEQGDSAMYLCASSLGGLAGYNEQFFGPGTRLTVL.

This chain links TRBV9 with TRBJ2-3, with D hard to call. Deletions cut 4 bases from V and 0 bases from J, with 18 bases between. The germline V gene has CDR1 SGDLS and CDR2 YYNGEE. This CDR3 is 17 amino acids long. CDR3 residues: CASSPFFSISSTDTQYF. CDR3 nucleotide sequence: TGTGCCAGCAGCCCTTTTTTCTCGATTTCTAGCACAGATACGCAGTATTTT.

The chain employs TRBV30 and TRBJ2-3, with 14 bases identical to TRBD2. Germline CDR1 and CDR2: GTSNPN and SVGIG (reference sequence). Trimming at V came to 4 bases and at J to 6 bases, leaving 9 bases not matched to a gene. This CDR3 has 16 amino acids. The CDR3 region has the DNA TGTGCCTGGAACCCCACCGGGACTAGCGGGAGTGATACGCAGTATTTT. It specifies CAWNPTGTSGSDTQYF.

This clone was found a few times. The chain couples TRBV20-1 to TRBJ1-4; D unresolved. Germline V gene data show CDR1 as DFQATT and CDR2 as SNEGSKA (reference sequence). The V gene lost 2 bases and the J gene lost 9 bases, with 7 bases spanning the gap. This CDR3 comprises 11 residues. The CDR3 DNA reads TGCAGTGCTAGAAGCCCCCAAAAACTGTTTTTT. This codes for CSARSPQKLFF.

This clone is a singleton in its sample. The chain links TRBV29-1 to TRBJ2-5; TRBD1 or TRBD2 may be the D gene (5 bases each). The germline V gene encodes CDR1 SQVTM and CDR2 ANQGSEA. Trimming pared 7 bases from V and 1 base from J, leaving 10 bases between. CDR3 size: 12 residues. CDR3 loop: CSATGTQETQYF. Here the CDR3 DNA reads TGCAGCGCCACCGGGACCCAAGAGACCCAGTACTTC.

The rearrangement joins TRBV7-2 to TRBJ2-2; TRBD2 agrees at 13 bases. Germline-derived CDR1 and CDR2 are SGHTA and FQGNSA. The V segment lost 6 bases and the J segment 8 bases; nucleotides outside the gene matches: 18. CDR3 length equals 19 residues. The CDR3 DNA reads TGTGCCAGCAGTCGTACAAGAGAAAGACTAGCGGGGGGATCAGGGGAGCTGTTTTTT. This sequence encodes CASSRTRERLAGGSGELFF.

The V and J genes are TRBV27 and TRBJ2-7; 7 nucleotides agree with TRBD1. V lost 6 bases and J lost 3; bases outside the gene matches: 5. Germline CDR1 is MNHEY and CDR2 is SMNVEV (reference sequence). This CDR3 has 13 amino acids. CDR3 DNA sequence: TGTGCCAGCAGGCAGACAGGGAGCTACGAGCAGTACTTC. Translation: CASRQTGSYEQYF.

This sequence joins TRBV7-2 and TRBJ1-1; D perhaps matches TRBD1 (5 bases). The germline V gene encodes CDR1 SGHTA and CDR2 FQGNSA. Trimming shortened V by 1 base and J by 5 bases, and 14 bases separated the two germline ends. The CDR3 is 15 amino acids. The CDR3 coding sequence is TGTGCCAGCAGCTTAGAACTGGGGACGAGGACTGAAGCTTTCTTT. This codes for CASSLELGTRTEAFF.

CDR3 sequence reads: CASSQEWGANTGELFF. In DNA form, the CDR3 reads TGCGCCAGCAGCCAAGAGTGGGGGGCGAACACCGGGGAGCTGTTTTTT. The chain couples TRBV4-1 to TRBJ2-2, with TRBD2 as a possible D gene (6 bases). Germline CDR1 is MGHRA and CDR2 is YSYEKL. The CDR3 runs 16 residues. Trimming took 0 bases from V and 0 from J, leaving 8 bases between them.

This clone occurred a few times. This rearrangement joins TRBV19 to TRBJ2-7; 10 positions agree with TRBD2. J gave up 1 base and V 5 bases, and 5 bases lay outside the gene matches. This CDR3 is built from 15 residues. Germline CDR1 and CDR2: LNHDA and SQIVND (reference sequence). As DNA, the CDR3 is TGTGCCAGTAGTCCCAGACTAGCGGGTTCCTACGAGCAGTACTTC. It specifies CASSPRLAGSYEQYF. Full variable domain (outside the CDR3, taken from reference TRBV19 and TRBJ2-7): DGGITQSPKYLFRKEGQNVTLSCEQNLNHDAMYWYRQDPGQGLRLIYYSQIVNDFQKGDIAEGYSVSREKKESFPLTVTSAQKNPTAFYLCASSPRLAGSYEQYFGPGTRLTVT.

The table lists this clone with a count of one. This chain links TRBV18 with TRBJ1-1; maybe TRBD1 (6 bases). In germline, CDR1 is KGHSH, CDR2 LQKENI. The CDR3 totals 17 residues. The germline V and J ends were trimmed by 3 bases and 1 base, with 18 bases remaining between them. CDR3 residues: CASSPTNSGGQNTEAFF. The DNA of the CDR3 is TGTGCCAGCTCACCTACTAATTCCGGGGGGCAGAACACTGAAGCTTTCTTT.

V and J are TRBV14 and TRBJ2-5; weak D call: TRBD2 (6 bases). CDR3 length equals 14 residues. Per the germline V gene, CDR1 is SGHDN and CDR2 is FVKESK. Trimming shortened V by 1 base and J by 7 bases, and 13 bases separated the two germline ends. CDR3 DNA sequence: TGTGCCAGCAGCCAAGCGGGAGCCTCCGGGACCCAGTACTTC. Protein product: CASSQAGASGTQYF.

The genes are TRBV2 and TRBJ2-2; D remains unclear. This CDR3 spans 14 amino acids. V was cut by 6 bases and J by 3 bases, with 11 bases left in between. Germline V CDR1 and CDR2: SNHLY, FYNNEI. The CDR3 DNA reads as TGTGCCAGCAGCAGCCTCACCGACACCGGGGAGCTGTTTTTT. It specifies CASSSLTDTGELFF.

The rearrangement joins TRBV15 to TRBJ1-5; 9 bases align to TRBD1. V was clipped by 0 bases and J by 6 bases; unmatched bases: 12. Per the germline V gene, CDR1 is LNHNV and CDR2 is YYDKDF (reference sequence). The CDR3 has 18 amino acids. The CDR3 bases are TGTGCCACCAGCAGAGAGGAGGGCTTAGGGACAGGGAGTCAGCCCCAGCATTTT. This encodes CATSREEGLGTGSQPQHF.